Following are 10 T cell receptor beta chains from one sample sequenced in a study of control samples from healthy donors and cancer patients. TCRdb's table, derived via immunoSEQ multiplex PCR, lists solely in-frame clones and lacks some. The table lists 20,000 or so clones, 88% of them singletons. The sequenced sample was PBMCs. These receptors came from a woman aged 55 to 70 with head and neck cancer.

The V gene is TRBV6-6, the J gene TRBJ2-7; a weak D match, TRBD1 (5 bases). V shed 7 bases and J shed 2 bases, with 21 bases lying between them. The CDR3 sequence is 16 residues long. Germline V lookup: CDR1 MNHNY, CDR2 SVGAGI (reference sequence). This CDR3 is CASNNVRQGRTYEQYF. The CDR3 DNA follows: TGTGCCAGCAATAACGTGAGGCAGGGTCGTACCTACGAGCAGTACTTC.

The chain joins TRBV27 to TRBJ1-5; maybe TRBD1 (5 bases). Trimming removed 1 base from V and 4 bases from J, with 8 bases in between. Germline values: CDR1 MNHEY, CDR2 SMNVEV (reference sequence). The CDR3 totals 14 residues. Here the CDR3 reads CASSLYQGNQPQHF. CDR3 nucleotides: TGTGCCAGCAGTTTATACCAGGGTAATCAGCCCCAGCATTTT.

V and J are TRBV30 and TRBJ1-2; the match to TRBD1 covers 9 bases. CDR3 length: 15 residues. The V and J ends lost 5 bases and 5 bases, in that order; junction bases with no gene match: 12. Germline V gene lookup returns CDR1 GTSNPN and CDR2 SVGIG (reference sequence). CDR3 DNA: TGTGCCTGGGAGACGGGACAGGGAAAAAGATATGGCTACACCTTC. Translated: CAWETGQGKRYGYTF.

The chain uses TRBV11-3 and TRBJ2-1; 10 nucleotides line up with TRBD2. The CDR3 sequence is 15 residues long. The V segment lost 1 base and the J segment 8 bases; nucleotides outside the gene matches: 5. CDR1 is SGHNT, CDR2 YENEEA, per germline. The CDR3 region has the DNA TGTGCCAGCAGCTTAGGGCCTAGCGGGAGCGATGAGCAGTTCTTC. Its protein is CASSLGPSGSDEQFF.

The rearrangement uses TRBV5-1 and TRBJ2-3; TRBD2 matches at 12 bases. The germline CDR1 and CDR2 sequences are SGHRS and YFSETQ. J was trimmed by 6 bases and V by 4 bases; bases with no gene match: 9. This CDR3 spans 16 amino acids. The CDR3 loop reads CASSRGTSGFMDTQYF. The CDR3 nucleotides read TGCGCCAGCAGCCGCGGGACTAGCGGGTTCATGGATACGCAGTATTTT.

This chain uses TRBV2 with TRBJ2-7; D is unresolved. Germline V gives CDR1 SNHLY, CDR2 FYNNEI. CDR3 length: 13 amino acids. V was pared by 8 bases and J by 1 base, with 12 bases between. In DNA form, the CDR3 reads TGTGCCAGCTGCCGACGGATATCCTACGAGCAGTACTTC. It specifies CASCRRISYEQYF.

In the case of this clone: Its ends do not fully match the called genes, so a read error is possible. The chain's CDR3 is CASSLGAERLAGVVF. Here the CDR3 DNA reads TGCGCCAGCAGCTTGGGGGCCGAAAGACTAGCGGGAGTGGTCTTC. The V and J genes are TRBV5-1 and TRBJ2-1; the match to TRBD2 covers 12 bases. Germline V lookup: CDR1 SGHRS, CDR2 YFSETQ. This CDR3 contains 15 residues.

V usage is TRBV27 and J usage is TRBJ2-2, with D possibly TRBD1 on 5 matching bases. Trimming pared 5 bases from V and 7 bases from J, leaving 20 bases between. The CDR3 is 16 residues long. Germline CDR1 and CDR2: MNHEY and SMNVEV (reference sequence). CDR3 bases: TGTGCCAGCAGTCCGCAGGCCGCAGGGTTAGGCGGGGAGCTGTTTTTT. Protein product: CASSPQAAGLGGELFF.

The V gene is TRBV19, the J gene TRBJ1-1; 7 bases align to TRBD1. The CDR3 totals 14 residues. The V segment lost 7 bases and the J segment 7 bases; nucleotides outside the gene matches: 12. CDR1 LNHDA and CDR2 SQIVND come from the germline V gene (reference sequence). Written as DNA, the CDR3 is TGTGCCAGTACGCGGACAGGCGCGAGGGGTGAAGCTTTCTTT. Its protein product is CASTRTGARGEAFF.

The CDR3 DNA sequence: TGCGCCAGCAGTGCCGGAAATCCTGGAAACACCATATATTTT. Its protein is CASSAGNPGNTIYF. The chain has TRBV10-1 and TRBJ1-3; D not resolved. CDR3 size: 14 residues. V was clipped by 4 bases and J by 2 bases, with 9 bases between them. Germline V gene sequence: CDR1 WNHNN, CDR2 SYGVQD (reference sequence).